The clone carrying this T cell receptor (beta chain) occurred a few times. At the DNA level, this CDR3 is encoded by other sequences in the same sample as well. This record belongs to a study of blood T cell repertoires in COVID-19. Study at large: Collection of acute and convalescent COVID-19 samples took place in the United States, Italy and Spain. From T cells, B-cell-depleted T cells, or PBMCs came the material, which was cDNA or gDNA.

Some clones are missing from TCRdb's copy, which holds only in-frame ones; the method was immunoSEQ multiplex PCR. The table includes fewer than 300,000 clones, 70% to 90% detected once. Specimen: peripheral blood. The origin of this receptor is a woman aged 45-65 years with COVID-19, enrolled during active disease.

Here the CDR3 reads CASSYRDRGYEQYF. The CDR3 DNA is TGTGCCAGCAGTTATCGGGACAGAGGATACGAGCAGTACTTC. The V gene is TRBV6-5, the J gene TRBJ2-7; 7 bases match TRBD1. Germline CDR1 is MNHEY and CDR2 is SVGAGI. The J segment lost 4 bases and the V segment lost 3 bases, leaving 6 bases of the junction unmatched. This CDR3 has 14 residues.